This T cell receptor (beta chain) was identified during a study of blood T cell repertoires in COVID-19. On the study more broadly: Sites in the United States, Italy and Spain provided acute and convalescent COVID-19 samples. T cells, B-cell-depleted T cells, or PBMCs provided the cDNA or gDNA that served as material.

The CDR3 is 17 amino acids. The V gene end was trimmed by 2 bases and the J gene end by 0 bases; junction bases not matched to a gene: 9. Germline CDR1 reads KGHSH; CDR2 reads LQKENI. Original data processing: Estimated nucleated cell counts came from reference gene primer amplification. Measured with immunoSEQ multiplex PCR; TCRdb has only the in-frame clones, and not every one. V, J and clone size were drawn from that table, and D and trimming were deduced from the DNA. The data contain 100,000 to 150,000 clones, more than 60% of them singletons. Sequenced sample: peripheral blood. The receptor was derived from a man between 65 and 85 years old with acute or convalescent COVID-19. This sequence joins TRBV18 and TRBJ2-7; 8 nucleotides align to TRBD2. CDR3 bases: TGTGCCAGCTCACCATCGTTAGCGGGGAAAACCTCCTACGAGCAGTACTTC. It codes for CASSPSLAGKTSYEQYF. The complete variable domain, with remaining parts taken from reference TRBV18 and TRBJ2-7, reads NAGVMQNPRHLVRRRGQEARLRCSPMKGHSHVYWYRQLPEEGLKFMVYLQKENIIDESGMPKERFSAEFPKEGPSILRIQQVVRGDSAAYFCASSPSLAGKTSYEQYFGPGTRLTVT.